Below are 9 T cell receptor beta chains sequenced from a single sample in a study of spatial heterogeneity in lung cancer. TCRdb redid the calling of the 5' RACE reads with MiXCR, one entry per CDR3 protein. This table holds 95,000 to 130,000 distinct CDR3 sequences, 12% found once. The time point: blood at routine non-recurrence follow-up after resection. The input material, whole RNA from tumor, nontumor lung or frozen PBMC, was sequenced unsorted. Sequencing was performed on PBMCs, taken at follow-up. These receptors were taken from a male donor with early-stage non-small cell lung cancer.

V is TRBV4-1 and J is TRBJ2-3, with TRBD1 matching 12 bases. Germline V gene lookup returns CDR1 MGHRA and CDR2 YSYEKL. The CDR3 totals 17 residues. The V gene end was trimmed by 0 bases and the J gene end by 5 bases; junction bases not matched to a gene: 6. DNA for the CDR3: TGCGCCAGCAGCCAAGACGGGACAGGGGGCGGTGGAGATACGCAGTATTTT. This gives the protein CASSQDGTGGGGDTQYF.

This clonotype was recorded a few times. This CDR3 is CASSYDRETYEQYF. CDR3 nucleotide sequence: TGCGCCAGCAGCTACGACAGGGAGACCTACGAGCAGTACTTC. This rearrangement joins TRBV5-1 to TRBJ2-7; 7 bases match TRBD1. The CDR3 extends over 14 amino acids. The germline CDR1 and CDR2 sequences are SGHRS and YFSETQ. V lost 3 bases and J lost 2; bases outside the gene matches: 5.

This clonotype was seen repeatedly, ten times or more. The rearrangement links TRBV10-3 to TRBJ2-7, with a weak D call TRBD1 (5 bases). The CDR3 covers 14 residues. Germline V gives CDR1 ENHRY, CDR2 SYGVKD. Trimming pared 4 bases from V and 2 bases from J, leaving 12 bases between. CDR3 sequence: CAISAPDTTYEQYF. The CDR3 DNA reads as TGTGCCATCAGTGCCCCGGACACGACCTACGAGCAGTACTTC.

This clonotype has a handful of counts. The chain has TRBV7-9 and TRBJ2-2, with D unclear. Trimming left V 1 base short and J 6 bases short, with 6 bases between. The CDR3 is 13 residues long. Germline CDR1 and CDR2: SEHNR and FQNEAQ (reference sequence). The CDR3 bases are TGTGCCAGCAGCTTAGGCTTGGCCGGGGAGCTGTTTTTT. The encoded protein is CASSLGLAGELFF.

The chain links TRBV10-3 to TRBJ2-5; the D call may be TRBD1 or TRBD2 (5 bases each). This CDR3 has 13 residues. CDR1 is ENHRY, CDR2 SYGVKD, per germline. Trimming removed 7 bases from V and 5 bases from J, with 14 bases in between. CDR3 DNA sequence: TGTGCCATCACCCCGGGGCTAGGGGAGACCCAGTACTTC. This sequence encodes CAITPGLGETQYF.

In its sample, this clonotype was seen a few times. The chain employs TRBV20-1 and TRBJ2-1; 9 bases align to TRBD1. The CDR3 runs to 14 residues. CDR1 is DFQATT and CDR2 is SNEGSKA in the germline V gene (reference sequence). Germline trimming cut 6 bases from V and 7 bases from J; bases unmatched to any gene: 10. This chain's CDR3 is CSAIEGTGINEQFF. CDR3 sequence (DNA): TGCAGTGCCATAGAAGGGACAGGGATAAATGAGCAGTTCTTC.

This clonotype was seen a handful of times. The chain has TRBV20-1 and TRBJ2-7; no reliable D call. In germline, CDR1 is DFQATT, CDR2 SNEGSKA (reference sequence). The CDR3 covers 10 residues. CDR3 in amino acids: CSSLGYEQYF. CDR3 sequence (DNA): TGCTCAAGCCTGGGCTACGAGCAGTACTTC.

This clonotype has just a few counts. The chain recombines TRBV9 with TRBJ1-1; 7 nucleotides line up with TRBD1. Trimming at V came to 0 bases and at J to 1 base, leaving 6 bases not matched to a gene. Germline loops: CDR1 SGDLS, CDR2 YYNGEE. The CDR3 covers 16 residues. The CDR3 loop is CASSVEGQLTNTEAFF. The CDR3 DNA reads TGTGCCAGCAGCGTAGAGGGACAGCTGACGAACACTGAAGCTTTCTTT.

This clonotype was seen more than once but under ten times. This chain joins TRBV5-1 and TRBJ2-3; D possibly uses TRBD1 or TRBD2 (6 bases each). V gave up 0 bases and J gave up 3 bases, with 17 bases separating them. CDR3 length: 17 amino acids. Looked up from germline, CDR1 is SGHRS and CDR2 is YFSETQ. CDR3 sequence: CASSLAPTGAETDTQYF. The CDR3 coding sequence is TGCGCCAGCAGCTTGGCCCCCACGGGGGCAGAAACAGATACGCAGTATTTT.